The rows below give T cell receptor beta chains drawn from one sample of a study of cytomegalovirus exposure and HLA in healthy donors. Clones were read by immunoSEQ multiplex PCR, and TCRdb kept only the in-frame ones, dropping some. The sample yields 65,000 to 90,000 clones, 73% seen once. The specimen was PBMCs. The source of these receptors is a woman in her thirties or forties in good health and CMV-seropositive. The CDR3 runs from the conserved cysteine through the conserved F or W. The order of the fields is J gene, V gene, clone size, D gene, CDR3 protein, CDR3 DNA. The D gene is left open where the match is weak. Some rows mark clone size as missing; the rest say once, few, many or name a class of expanded clone.

>TRBJ2-2|TRBV6-5|few|TRBD2
CASSYVGRGAGELFF
TGTGCCAGCAGTTACGTCGGACGGGGGGCCGGGGAGCTGTTTTTT
>TRBJ2-7|TRBV27|once|TRBD2
CASSLAAPTRGTSGRQYEQYF
TGTGCCAGCAGTTTAGCCGCACCTACCCGCGGGACTAGCGGGAGGCAATACGAGCAGTACTTC
>TRBJ2-3|TRBV6-5|few|.
CASSYHQGSSTDTQYF
TGTGCCAGCAGTTACCATCAGGGTTCTAGCACAGATACGCAGTATTTT
>TRBJ1-4|TRBV7-9|.|.
CASSLSIRGNEKLFF
TGTGCCAGCAGCTTGAGCATAAGGGGTAATGAAAAACTGTTTTTT
>TRBJ2-5|TRBV7-7|.|TRBD1
CASSPTGGYRETQYF
TGTGCCAGCAGCCCCACAGGGGGCTACCGAGAGACCCAGTACTTC
>TRBJ1-4|TRBV5-1|few|.
CASSPRGTPNEKLFF
TGCGCCAGCAGCCCGAGGGGGACCCCTAATGAAAAACTGTTTTTT
>TRBJ1-1|TRBV14|.|.
CASSHPTVLNTEAFF
TGTGCCAGCAGCCATCCGACAGTCTTAAACACTGAAGCTTTCTTT
>TRBJ1-3|TRBV7-2|once|.
CASSLGSSGLAGGNTIYF
TGTGCCAGCAGCTTAGGATCATCTGGACTGGCCGGGGGAAACACCATATATTTT
>TRBJ2-7|TRBV28|.|TRBD1
CASSPGTGSDVSYEQYF
TGTGCCAGCAGCCCCGGGACAGGGAGTGACGTCTCCTACGAGCAGTACTTC
>TRBJ2-5|TRBV11-2|.|TRBD1
CASSRDRQETQYF
TGTGCCAGCAGCAGGGACAGACAAGAGACCCAGTACTTC
>TRBJ1-5|TRBV6-6|few|TRBD1
CASRRDRGVNQPQHF
TGTGCCAGCAGGCGGGACAGGGGAGTCAATCAGCCCCAGCATTTT
>TRBJ1-5|TRBV30|few|.
CAWGQYNQPQHF
TGTGCCTGGGGACAGTACAATCAGCCCCAGCATTTT
>TRBJ2-3|TRBV11-2|.|TRBD2
CASSLDPSGADTQYF
TGTGCCAGCAGCTTAGACCCTAGCGGGGCCGATACGCAGTATTTT
>TRBJ1-5|TRBV28|.|.
CASSPDSSNQPQHF
TGTGCCAGCAGTCCAGACAGTAGCAATCAGCCCCAGCATTTT
>TRBJ2-2|TRBV6-1|few|.
CASCRTDAGELFF
TGTGCCAGCTGCAGGACAGACGCCGGGGAGCTGTTTTTT
>TRBJ1-4|TRBV19|.|.
CASSTRWGPNEKLFF
TGTGCCAGTAGTACCCGATGGGGCCCAAATGAAAAACTGTTTTTT
>TRBJ1-1|TRBV7-9|.|.
CASSTGTPRAFF
TGTGCCAGCAGTACGGGGACTCCGAGAGCTTTCTTT